A single sample is the source of the 5 T cell receptor beta chains below, sequenced in a study of T cell responses to AZD1222 COVID-19 vaccine (dated by TCRdb to about 2021). The library was prepared using the immunoSEQ multiplex PCR assay. Imported from immuneACCESS, the table was reduced by TCRdb to in-frame sequences with V and J called. These copies leave out some clones; in studies compared against another copy, an unresolved V gene accounts for under half, and the cause of the remainder is not known. A total of roughly 100,000 clones appear in this sample, approximately 88% of them only once. The ten largest clones add up to about 8.7% of the sample. The sample's time point label is to be understood as: baseline before first vaccination. Sequencing was performed on peripheral blood, taken on day 0 of AZD1222 vaccination. These receptor sequences come from an adult in good health.

The V call is TRBV19, the J call TRBJ1-2, with TRBD1 matching over 8 bases. In germline, CDR1 is LNHDA, CDR2 SQIVND (reference sequence). The CDR3 sequence is 14 residues long. V was clipped by 3 bases and J by 7 bases; unmatched bases: 7. Written as DNA, the CDR3 is TGTGCCAGTAGTATGGGGGACAGGTTTGTTGGCTACACCTTC. Its protein is CASSMGDRFVGYTF.

V gene TRBV7-9 combines with J gene TRBJ1-2; the D gene is possibly TRBD1 (5 bases). V lost 3 bases and J lost 6, with 17 bases in between. The CDR3 loop spans 15 amino acids. Germline V gene data show CDR1 as SEHNR and CDR2 as FQNEAQ (reference sequence). The CDR3 nucleotides are TGTGCCAGCAGCTTTGGGAGGGGCCCCGCTCATGGCTACACCTTC. Encoded protein: CASSFGRGPAHGYTF. Variable domain in full (rest from reference TRBV7-9 and TRBJ1-2): DTGVSQNPRHKITKRGQNVTFRCDPISEHNRLYWYRQTLGQGPEFLTYFQNEAQLEKSRLLSDRFSAERPKGSFSTLEIQRTEQGDSAMYLCASSFGRGPAHGYTFGSGTRLTVV.

The chain recombines TRBV5-4 with TRBJ2-3; D may be TRBD1 or TRBD2 (5 bases each). Germline V gene data show CDR1 as SGHNT and CDR2 as YYREEE (reference sequence). Trimming stripped 2 bases from V and 3 bases from J, with 10 bases between. This CDR3 has 14 residues. CDR3 coding DNA: TGTGCCAGCAGCTTTGGGGGTTTTACAGATACGCAGTATTTT. The encoded protein is CASSFGGFTDTQYF.

The chain carries TRBV27 and TRBJ1-1, with a weak D call TRBD1 (6 bases). The CDR3 totals 15 residues. Germline V CDR1 and CDR2: MNHEY, SMNVEV (reference sequence). Trimming cost V 0 bases and J 4 bases, with 12 bases left between them. CDR3 sequence: CASSLSGGGSTEAFF. The CDR3 DNA follows: TGTGCCAGCAGTTTATCAGGAGGGGGTAGCACTGAAGCTTTCTTT.

This chain joins TRBV10-2 and TRBJ1-3; D unclear. The V gene's germline CDR1 is WSHSY and CDR2 SAAADI. The CDR3 sequence is 14 residues long. V was trimmed by 2 bases and J by 0 bases, leaving 5 bases between them. The CDR3 here is CASSEGSSGNTIYF. The DNA of the CDR3 is TGCGCCAGCAGTGAGGGCAGCTCTGGAAACACCATATATTTT.